This TCR beta chain came from a study of T cells after yellow fever vaccination (dated by TCRdb to about 2019). Regarding the research as a whole: The SMART-Seq v4 Ultra Low Input RNA kit was used to prepare libraries from fractions with low cell numbers. Two healthy male donors, one aged 18 to 30 and one aged 30 to 40 years, made up the cohort. Bulk PBMC replicates and cell subsets were isolated from blood drawn at multiple timepoints before and after both primary and secondary immunization. To follow T-cell clones before and after both primary and booster YFV17D yellow fever vaccination, bulk TCR alpha and beta repertoires underwent longitudinal sequencing.

Sequences SGDLS (CDR1) and YYNGEE (CDR2) are obtained from the germline V gene. The CDR3, cysteine through phenylalanine, is 15 amino acids long. Only the CDR3 portion is preserved as DNA: 45 bases, with reading frame beginning at the first base. V is shortened by 4 bases, J by 0 bases, and the region joining them spans 13 bases. What the treatment or condition label conveys for this sample: live attenuated yellow fever vaccine strain. At each blood-draw timepoint, two biological replicates of bulk PBMCs were obtained. PBMCs were isolated from peripheral blood using a standard Ficoll-Paque protocol. RNA was extracted with TriZol from bulk PBMCs, CD4 and CD8 fractions, and dextramer-positive and dextramer-negative fractions. What the work shows at the level of the full study, not this receptor alone: Because abundant contaminating clonotypes from the bulk population could be contained in FACS-sorted repertoires, computational filtering was required. After the booster, most of the clones that had expanded following primary vaccination were detected again (just under 97% of CD4 and 80% to 90% of CD8), which suggests that memory was broadly maintained. A small share of clonotypes was detected in both CD4 and CD8 compartments, with the overlap likely arising from convergent recombination. The secondary T-cell response was found to be weaker but faster than the primary response, with a peak reached on day 5 rather than on day 15. Because the study included only a couple of donors, the extent to which the findings can be generalized is limited.

The instrument was an Illumina NovaSeq 6000. Synthesis of TCR cDNA relied on 5'RACE template switching, a step that introduced a universal primer site along with unique molecular identifiers. Priming of cDNA synthesis was performed from both the TCR alpha and TCR beta constant segments. Libraries were amplified in two PCR steps, with sample barcodes and sequencing adapters added in the second step. Sequencing of the libraries was done on either Illumina HiSeq 2500 (2x100 bp) or NovaSeq (2x150 bp). The original pipeline was this. Reads were demultiplexed and collapsed into UMI consensus sequences with MIGEC, and V(D)J alignment was performed with MiXCR. Using edgeR on replicate PBMC samples, clonotypes were called vaccine-responding if FDR was below 0.01 and the log2 fold change was above 5 up to day 15. Each bulk clonotype received a CD4 or CD8 identity based on whether the sequenced CD4 or CD8 repertoire contained that clonotype at higher abundance. Using fastp trimming at Q25 and MiXCR clonotype assembly, TCRdb reanalyzed the public sequencing data and kept in-frame beta chains. Each record represents a unique CDR3 protein, reported with the most common genes and DNA among its rows. TCRdb assigned the V and J calls; the authors' analysis was not used. The sample has around 330,000 distinct CDR3 sequences on record, 3.6% of them singletons. 23% of the sample comes from the top ten.

This clonotype has at least ten counts. Its antigen is not yet known. Base-call qualities are not available, and no considerably larger clone is one nucleotide away. The sample in question was PBMCs, obtained on the day of the yellow fever booster vaccination. The rearranged segments are TRBV9 and TRBJ1-2; no D segment can be confidently identified. This receptor was taken from a man in his late teens or twenties who received the YFV17D yellow fever vaccine. The DNA reads TGTGCCAGCAGCCCAGCGGGTCCCGCTAACTATGGCTACACCTTC. The translation is CASSPAGPANYGYTF.